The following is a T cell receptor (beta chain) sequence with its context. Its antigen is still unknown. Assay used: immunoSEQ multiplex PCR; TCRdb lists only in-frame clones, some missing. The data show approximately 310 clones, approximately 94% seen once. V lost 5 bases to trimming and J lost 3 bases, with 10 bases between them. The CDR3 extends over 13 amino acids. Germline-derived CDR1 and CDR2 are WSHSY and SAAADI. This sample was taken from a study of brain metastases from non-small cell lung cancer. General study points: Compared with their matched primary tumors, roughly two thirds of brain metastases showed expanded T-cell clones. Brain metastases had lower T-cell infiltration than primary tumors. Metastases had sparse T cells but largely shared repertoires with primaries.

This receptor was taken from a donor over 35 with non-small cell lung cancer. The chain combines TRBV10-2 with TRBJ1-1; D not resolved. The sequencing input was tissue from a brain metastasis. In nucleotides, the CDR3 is TGCGCCAGCAGTTTAAGGGTGGACACTGAAGCTTTCTTT. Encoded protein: CASSLRVDTEAFF.